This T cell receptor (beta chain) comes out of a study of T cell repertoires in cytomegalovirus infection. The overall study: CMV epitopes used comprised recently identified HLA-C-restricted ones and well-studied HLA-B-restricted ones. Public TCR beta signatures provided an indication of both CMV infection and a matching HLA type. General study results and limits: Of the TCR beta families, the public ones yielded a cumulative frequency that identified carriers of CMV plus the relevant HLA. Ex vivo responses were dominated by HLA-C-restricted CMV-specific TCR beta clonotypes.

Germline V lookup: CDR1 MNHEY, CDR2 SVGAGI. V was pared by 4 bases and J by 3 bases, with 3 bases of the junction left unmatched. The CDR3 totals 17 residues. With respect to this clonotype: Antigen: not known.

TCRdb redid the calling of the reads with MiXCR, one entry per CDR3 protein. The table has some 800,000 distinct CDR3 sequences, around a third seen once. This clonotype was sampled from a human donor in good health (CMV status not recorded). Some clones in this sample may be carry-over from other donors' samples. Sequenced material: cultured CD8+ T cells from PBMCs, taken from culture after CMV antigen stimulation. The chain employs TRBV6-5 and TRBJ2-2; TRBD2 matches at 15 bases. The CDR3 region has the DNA TGTGCCAGCAGTTTCGGGACTAGCGGGGGGTACACCGGGGAGCTGTTTTTT. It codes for CASSFGTSGGYTGELFF.